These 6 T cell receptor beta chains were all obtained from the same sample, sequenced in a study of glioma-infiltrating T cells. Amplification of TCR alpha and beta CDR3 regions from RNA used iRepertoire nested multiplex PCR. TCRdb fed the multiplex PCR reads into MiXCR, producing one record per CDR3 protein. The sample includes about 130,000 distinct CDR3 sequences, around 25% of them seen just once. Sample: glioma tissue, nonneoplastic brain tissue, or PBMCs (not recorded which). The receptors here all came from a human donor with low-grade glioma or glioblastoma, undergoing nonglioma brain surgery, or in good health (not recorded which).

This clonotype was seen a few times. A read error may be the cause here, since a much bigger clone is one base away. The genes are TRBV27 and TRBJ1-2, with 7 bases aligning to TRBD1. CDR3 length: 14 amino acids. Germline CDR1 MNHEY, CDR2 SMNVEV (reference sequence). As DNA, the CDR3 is TGTGCCAGCAGTTTTACAGGGGTGGACTATGACTACACCTTC. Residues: CASSFTGVDYDYTF.

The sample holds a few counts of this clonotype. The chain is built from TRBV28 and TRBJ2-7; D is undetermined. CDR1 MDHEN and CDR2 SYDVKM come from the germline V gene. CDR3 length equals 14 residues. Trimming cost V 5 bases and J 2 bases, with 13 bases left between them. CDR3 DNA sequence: TGTGCCAGCAGTCCTCCAGGACCCCCCTACGAGCAGTACGTC. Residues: CASSPPGPPYEQYV.

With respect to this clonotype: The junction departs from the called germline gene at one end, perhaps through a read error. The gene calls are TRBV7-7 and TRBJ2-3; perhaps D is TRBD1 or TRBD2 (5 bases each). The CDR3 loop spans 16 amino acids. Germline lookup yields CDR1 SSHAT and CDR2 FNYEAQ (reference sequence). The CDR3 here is CASSLAPGRGTDTQYF. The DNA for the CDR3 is TGTGCTAGCAGCTTAGCTCCGGGGCGGGGCACAGATACGCAGTATTTT. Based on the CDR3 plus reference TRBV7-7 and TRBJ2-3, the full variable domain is GAGVSQSPRYKVTKRGQDVTLRCDPISSHATLYWYQQALGQGPEFLTYFNYEAQPDKSGLPSDRFSAERPEGSISTLTIQRTEQRDSAMYRCASSLAPGRGTDTQYFGPGTRLTVL.

CDR3 amino acids: CASSPSRTDTQYF. The CDR3 nucleotides are TGTGCCAGCAGTCCCTCCCGGACAGATACGCAGTATTTT. The chain links TRBV12-3 or TRBV12-4 to TRBJ2-3; D not resolved. The CDR3 runs 13 residues. V was trimmed by 5 bases and J by 3 bases, leaving 9 bases between them.

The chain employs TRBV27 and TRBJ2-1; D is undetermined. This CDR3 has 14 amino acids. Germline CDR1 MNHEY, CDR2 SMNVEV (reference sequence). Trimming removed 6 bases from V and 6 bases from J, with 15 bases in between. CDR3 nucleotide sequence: TGTGCCAGCAGCCCGAAGGGCCCTGGCAATGAGCAGTTCTTC. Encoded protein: CASSPKGPGNEQFF.

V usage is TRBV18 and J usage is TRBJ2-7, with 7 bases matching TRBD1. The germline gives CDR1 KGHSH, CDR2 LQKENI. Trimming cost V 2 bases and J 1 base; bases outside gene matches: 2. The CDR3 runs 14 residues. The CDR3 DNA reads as TGTGCCAGCTCACCATCGGGACAGTCCTACGAGCAGTACGTC. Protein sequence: CASSPSGQSYEQYV.